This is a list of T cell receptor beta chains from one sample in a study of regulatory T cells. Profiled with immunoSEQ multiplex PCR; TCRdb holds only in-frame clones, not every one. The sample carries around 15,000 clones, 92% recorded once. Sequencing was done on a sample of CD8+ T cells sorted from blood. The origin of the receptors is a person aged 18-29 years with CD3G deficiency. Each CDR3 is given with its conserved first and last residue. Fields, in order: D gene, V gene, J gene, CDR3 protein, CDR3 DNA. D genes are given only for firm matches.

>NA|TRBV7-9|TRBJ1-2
CASSQSTRVANYGYTF
TGTGCCAGCAGCCAAAGCACGAGGGTTGCTAACTATGGCTACACCTTC
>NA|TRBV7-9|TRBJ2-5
CASSFGTGEETQYF
TGTGCCAGCAGCTTTGGAACGGGAGAGGAGACCCAGTACTTC
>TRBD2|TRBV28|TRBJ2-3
CASSPSLTSGTADTQYF
TGTGCCAGCAGTCCCTCACTGACTAGCGGGACAGCAGATACGCAGTATTTT
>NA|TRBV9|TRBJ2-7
CASSIDFSDEQYF
TGTGCCAGCAGTATAGACTTTAGCGACGAGCAGTACTTC
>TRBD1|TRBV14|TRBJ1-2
CASSQREEDRGQYYGYTF
TGTGCCAGCAGCCAAAGGGAAGAAGACAGGGGGCAATACTATGGCTACACCTTC
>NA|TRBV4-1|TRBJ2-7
CASSQAAQWTTYEQYF
TGCGCCAGCAGCCAAGCGGCCCAATGGACCACCTACGAGCAGTACTTC
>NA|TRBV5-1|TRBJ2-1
CASSLVPMAGLNNEQFF
TGCGCCAGCAGCTTGGTCCCCATGGCAGGATTAAACAATGAGCAGTTCTTC
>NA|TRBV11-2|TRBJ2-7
CASSLEGTPIIEQYF
TGTGCCAGCAGCTTAGAAGGGACTCCAATCATCGAGCAGTACTTC
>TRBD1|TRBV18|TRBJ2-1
CASSPPARGSYNEQFF
TGTGCCAGCTCACCACCGGCCAGGGGGTCCTACAATGAGCAGTTCTTC
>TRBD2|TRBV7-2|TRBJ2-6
CASTSWDYAGANVLTF
TGTGCCAGCACCTCTTGGGACTATGCTGGGGCCAACGTCCTGACTTTC
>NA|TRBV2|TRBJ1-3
CASSDVPISGNTIYF
TGTGCCAGCAGTGATGTTCCGATCTCTGGAAACACCATATATTTT
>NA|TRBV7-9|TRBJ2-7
CASSLGFYEQYF
TGTGCCAGCAGCTTAGGGTTTTACGAGCAGTACTTC
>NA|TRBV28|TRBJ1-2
CASSPTGLGSGYTF
TGTGCCAGCAGTCCGACCGGGTTAGGGAGTGGCTACACCTTC
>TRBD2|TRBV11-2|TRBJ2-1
CASSFKRGGRNEQFF
TGTGCCAGCAGCTTCAAGCGGGGTGGAAGAAATGAGCAGTTCTTC